In this sample, the clone carrying this T cell receptor (beta chain) turned up a few times. The antigen is not known. The PCR used 60 Vbeta and 13 Jbeta primers. Here immunoSEQ multiplex PCR was the method, and the copy in TCRdb shows in-frame clones only, minus some. The sample records some 180,000 clones, over 75% being singletons. The data were obtained in a study of cytomegalovirus exposure and HLA in healthy donors. Per germline, CDR1 LGHNA and CDR2 YSLEER. This CDR3 is built from 16 residues. Trimming took off 0 bases at V and 8 bases at J, with 19 bases between the two ends. Points from the study as a whole: Data from an earlier analysis indicated that most TCR beta V segments were productive either about 87% or about 30% of the time. Cytomegalovirus association was listed for 150 or so TCR beta chains.

The chain uses TRBV4-3 and TRBJ1-1; TRBD1 might be the D (6 bases). The specimen sequenced was PBMCs. The TCR was taken from a woman in her twenties or thirties in good health and CMV-seronegative. DNA for the CDR3: TGCGCCAGCAGCCAAGAAAGACAGGCCTCCCTCAGCGAAGCTTTCTTT. It encodes CASSQERQASLSEAFF.